The sequence of this TCR beta chain was determined in a study of T cell responses to AZD1222 COVID-19 vaccine. Profiled with immunoSEQ multiplex PCR; TCRdb holds only in-frame clones, not every one. There are about 160,000 clones in the sample; 85% to 95% occur only once, and approximately 0.97% lies in the top ten. There are 14 residues in the CDR3. Germline loops: CDR1 LNHDA, CDR2 SQIVND (reference sequence). V dropped 4 bases and J dropped 4; count of bases not matched to a gene: 2. The specimen comprised peripheral blood, sampled on day 0 of AZD1222 vaccination. The chain has TRBV19 and TRBJ2-2; TRBD1 matches 8 bases. The source of this sequence is an adult in good health. CDR3 DNA sequence: TGTGCCAGTAGTACGCAGGGGGCCACCGGGGAGCTGTTTTTT. This gives the protein CASSTQGATGELFF.